This T cell receptor beta chain came from a study of Ad26.COV2.S vaccination and SARS-CoV-2 variants. Germline loops: CDR1 SGDLS, CDR2 YYNGEE. The J segment lost 4 bases and the V segment lost 3 bases, leaving 11 bases of the junction unmatched. CDR3 length equals 17 residues. Treatment noted: roughly 18 received Ad26.COV2.S at low or high dose, single or two shots; several received placebo; per-sample allocation not given. Samples analyzed were those drawn on day 63 after the first vaccine or placebo injection. Measured with immunoSEQ multiplex PCR; TCRdb has only the in-frame clones, and not every one. Of about 390,000 clones listed, 75% to 90% are singletons.

This rearrangement joins TRBV9 to TRBJ1-3; 9 bases match TRBD1. The receptor's source is a person between 18 and 65 years old who received the Ad26.COV2.S COVID-19 vaccine or a placebo. The material sequenced was peripheral blood, taken in a trial of Ad26.COV2.S vaccine versus placebo. This chain's CDR3 is CASSGGTGYLSGNTIYF. The CDR3 DNA reads TGTGCCAGCAGCGGCGGGACAGGGTATCTTTCCGGAAACACCATATATTTT.